This TCR beta chain appears in the sequencing data of a study of blood T cells in healthy people across ages. Trimming cost V 2 bases and J 2 bases; bases outside gene matches: 3. CDR1 is DFQATT and CDR2 is SNEGSKA in the germline V gene (reference sequence). The CDR3 runs 15 residues. Using a J-beta primer mix together with a sample-barcoded 5' primer, a second PCR was run for roughly 6 to 12 cycles. TCRdb processed the 5' RACE reads anew with MiXCR; each CDR3 protein has one entry. Of approximately 780,000 distinct CDR3 sequences detected, 20% to 30% appear once; the ten largest clones hold around 3%. These same records also appear under a second study, on T cells of mothers and their children.

Sample: blood. This chain links TRBV20-1 with TRBJ1-5, with TRBD1 matching over 10 bases. The sequence derives from a boy aged 5-17 years in good health. CDR3 nucleotides: TGCAGTGCTAGACGACAGGGGGCAGGCAATCAGCCCCAGCATTTT. Translating it yields CSARRQGAGNQPQHF.